The T cell receptor (gamma chain) described here comes from a study of human gamma delta and Vdelta1 T cells. Losses at the gene ends were 0 bases for V and 0 bases for J; bases not matched to a gene: 10. This CDR3 contains 18 residues. The germline V gene has CDR1 VTNTFY and CDR2 YDVSTARD (reference sequence). On this clone: Its target is not known.

TCRdb re-called the PCR reads via CATT. Seen here are a few thousand gamma-chain clones, roughly a third observed once, and the top ten hold about 2.7%. The study, taken as a whole, reports: Reportedly, Delta One T cells were polyclonal and broadly targeted acute myeloid leukemia.

The genes are TRGV3 and TRGJP2. The sample comprised Vdelta1 gamma-delta T cells from blood grown in culture (DOT cells). The receptor was derived from a human donor in good health. The CDR3 loop is CATWDRQALYSSDWIKTF. The CDR3, as DNA: TGTGCCACCTGGGACAGGCAGGCTCTATATAGTAGTGATTGGATCAAGACGTTT.